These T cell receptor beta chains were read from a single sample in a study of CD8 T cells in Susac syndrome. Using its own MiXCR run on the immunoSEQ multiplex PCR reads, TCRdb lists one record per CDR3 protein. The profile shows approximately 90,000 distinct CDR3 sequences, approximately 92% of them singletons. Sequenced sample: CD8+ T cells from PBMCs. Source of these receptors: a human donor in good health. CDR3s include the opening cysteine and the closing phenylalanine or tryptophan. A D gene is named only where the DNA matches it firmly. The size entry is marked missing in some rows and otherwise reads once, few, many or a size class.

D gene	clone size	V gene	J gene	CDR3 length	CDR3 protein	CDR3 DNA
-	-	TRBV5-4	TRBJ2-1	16	CASSFPSGSSYNEQFF	TGTGCCAGCAGCTTTCCTTCGGGCAGCTCCTACAATGAGCAGTTCTTC
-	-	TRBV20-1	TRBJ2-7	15	CSAREAWDLDYEQYF	TGCAGTGCTAGAGAGGCGTGGGACCTGGACTACGAGCAGTACTTC
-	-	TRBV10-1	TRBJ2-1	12	CASSEGGDEQFF	TGCGCCAGCAGTGAAGGAGGGGATGAGCAGTTCTTC
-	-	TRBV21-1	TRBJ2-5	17	CASSLQLLAGQPMAQYF	TGTGCCAGCAGCTTACAGCTACTAGCGGGGCAACCAATGGCCCAGTACTTC
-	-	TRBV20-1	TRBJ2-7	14	CSAKLSPNSYEQYF	TGCAGTGCTAAACTTTCACCAAATTCCTACGAGCAGTACTTC
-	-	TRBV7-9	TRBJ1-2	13	CASSLGQTWGYTF	TGTGCCAGCAGCTTAGGTCAGACTTGGGGCTACACCTTC
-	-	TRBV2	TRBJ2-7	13	CASSETEDYEQYF	TGTGCCAGCAGTGAAACAGAGGATTACGAGCAGTACTTC
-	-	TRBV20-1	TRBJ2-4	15	CSARDYRAPKNIQYF	TGCAGTGCTAGAGATTACAGGGCCCCCAAAAACATTCAGTACTTC
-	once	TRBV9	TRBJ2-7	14	CASSAGLSSYEQYF	TGTGCCAGCAGCGCTGGACTGAGCTCCTACGAGCAGTACTTC
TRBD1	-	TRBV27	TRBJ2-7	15	CASSFLGQGVYEQYF	TGTGCCAGCAGTTTTCTGGGTCAGGGGGTCTACGAGCAGTACTTC
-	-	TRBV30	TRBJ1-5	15	CAWSVHGGGNQPQHF	TGTGCCTGGAGTGTACACGGGGGCGGAAATCAGCCCCAGCATTTT
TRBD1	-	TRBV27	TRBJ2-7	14	CASSSTGASYEQYF	TGTGCCAGCAGTTCGACAGGGGCTTCCTACGAGCAGTACTTC
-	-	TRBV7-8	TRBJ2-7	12	CASTGTSYEQYF	TGTGCCAGCACCGGGACATCCTACGAGCAGTACTTC
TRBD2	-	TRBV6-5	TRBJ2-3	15	CASRSAGGPTDTQYF	TGTGCCAGCAGATCAGCGGGGGGGCCCACAGATACGCAGTATTTT
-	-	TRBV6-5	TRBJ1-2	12	CASSWLGGEYTF	TGTGCCAGCAGTTGGTTAGGGGGGGAATACACCTTC
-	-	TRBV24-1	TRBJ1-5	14	CATSAGGANQPQHF	TGTGCCACCAGTGCGGGGGGGGCAAATCAGCCCCAGCATTTT
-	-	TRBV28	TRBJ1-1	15	CASSLTSVMNTEAFF	TGTGCCAGCAGTTTAACTAGTGTAATGAACACTGAAGCTTTCTTT
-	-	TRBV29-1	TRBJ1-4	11	CSVGSGTKLFF	TGCAGCGTGGGATCGGGGACAAAACTGTTTTTT